The subject of this entry is one T cell receptor (beta chain). This specimen belongs to a study of long-term antiretroviral therapy in people with HIV. At the survey level, the v3.0 immunoSEQ assay was run. Repertoires were generated with immunoSEQ multiplex PCR, while TCRdb's copy carries only in-frame clones and drops some. The sample records about 7,200 clones, about 74% being singletons. This material consisted of unsorted PBMCs, taken 0.9 years before starting antiretroviral therapy. The receptor was derived from a man aged 35-49 years with HIV.

The CDR3 reads CASSAQYF. In DNA, the CDR3 is TGTGCCAGCAGCGCGCAGTACTTC. The V gene is TRBV9, the J gene TRBJ2-7, with no clear D. Germline CDR1 and CDR2: SGDLS and YYNGEE. Trimming stripped 3 bases from V and 9 bases from J, with 1 base between. The CDR3 has 8 residues.